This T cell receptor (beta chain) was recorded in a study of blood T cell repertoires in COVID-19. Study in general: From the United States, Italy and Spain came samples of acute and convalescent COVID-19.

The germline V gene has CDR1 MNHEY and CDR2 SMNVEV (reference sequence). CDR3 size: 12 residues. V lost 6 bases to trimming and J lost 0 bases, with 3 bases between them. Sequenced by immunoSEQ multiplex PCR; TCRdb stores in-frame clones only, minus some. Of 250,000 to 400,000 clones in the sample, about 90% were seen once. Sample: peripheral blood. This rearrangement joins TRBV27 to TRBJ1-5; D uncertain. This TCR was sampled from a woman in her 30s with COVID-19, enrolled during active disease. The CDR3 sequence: CASRRSNQPQHF. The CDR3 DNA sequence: TGTGCCAGCAGGCGTAGCAATCAGCCCCAGCATTTT.